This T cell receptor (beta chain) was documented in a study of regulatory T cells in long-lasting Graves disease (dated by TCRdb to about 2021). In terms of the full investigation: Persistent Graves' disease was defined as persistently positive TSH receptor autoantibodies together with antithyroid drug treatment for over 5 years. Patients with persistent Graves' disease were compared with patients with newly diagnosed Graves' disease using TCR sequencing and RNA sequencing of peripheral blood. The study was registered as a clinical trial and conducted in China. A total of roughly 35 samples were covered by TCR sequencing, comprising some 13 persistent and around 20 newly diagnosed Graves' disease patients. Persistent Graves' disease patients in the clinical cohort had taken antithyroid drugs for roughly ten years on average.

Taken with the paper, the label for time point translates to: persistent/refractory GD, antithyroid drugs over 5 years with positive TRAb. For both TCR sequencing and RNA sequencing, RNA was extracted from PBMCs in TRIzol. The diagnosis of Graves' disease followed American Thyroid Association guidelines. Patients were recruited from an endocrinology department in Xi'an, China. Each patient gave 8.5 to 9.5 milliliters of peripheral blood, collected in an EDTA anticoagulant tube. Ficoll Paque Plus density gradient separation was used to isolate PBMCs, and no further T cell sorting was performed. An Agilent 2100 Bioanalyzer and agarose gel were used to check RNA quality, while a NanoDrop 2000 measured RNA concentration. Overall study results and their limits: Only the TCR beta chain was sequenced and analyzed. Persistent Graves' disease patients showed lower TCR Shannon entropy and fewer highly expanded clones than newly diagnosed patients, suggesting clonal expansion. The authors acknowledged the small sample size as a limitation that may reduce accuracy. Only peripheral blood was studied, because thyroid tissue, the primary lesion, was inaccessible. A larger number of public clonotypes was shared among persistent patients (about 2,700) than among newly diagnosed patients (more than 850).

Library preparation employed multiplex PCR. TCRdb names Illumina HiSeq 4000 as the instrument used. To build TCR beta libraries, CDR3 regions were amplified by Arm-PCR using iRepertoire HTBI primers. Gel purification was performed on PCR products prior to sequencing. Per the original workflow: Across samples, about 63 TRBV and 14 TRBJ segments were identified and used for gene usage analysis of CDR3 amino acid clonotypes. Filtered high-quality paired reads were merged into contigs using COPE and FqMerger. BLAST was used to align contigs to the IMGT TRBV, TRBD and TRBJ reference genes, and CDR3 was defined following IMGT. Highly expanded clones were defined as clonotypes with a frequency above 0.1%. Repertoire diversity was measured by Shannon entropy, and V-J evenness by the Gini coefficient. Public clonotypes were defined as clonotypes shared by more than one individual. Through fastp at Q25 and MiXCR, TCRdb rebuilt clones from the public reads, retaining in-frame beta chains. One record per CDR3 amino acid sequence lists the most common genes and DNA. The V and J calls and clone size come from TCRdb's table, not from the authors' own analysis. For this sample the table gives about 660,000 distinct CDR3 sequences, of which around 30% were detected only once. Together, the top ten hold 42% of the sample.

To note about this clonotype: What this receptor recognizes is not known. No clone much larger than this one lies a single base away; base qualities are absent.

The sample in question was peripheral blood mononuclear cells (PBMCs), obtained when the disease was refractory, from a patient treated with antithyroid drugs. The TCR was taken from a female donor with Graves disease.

CDR3 region: CASSYEWRSYNSPLHF. In nucleotide form, the sequence is TGTGCCAGCAGTTACGAATGGCGCTCCTATAATTCACCCCTCCACTTT. The rearrangement combines TRBV6-9 with TRBJ1-6; no D segment can be confidently identified. Taken from the germline V gene, the CDR1 and CDR2 loops are MNHGY and SVAAGI. From the cysteine through the phenylalanine, the CDR3 covers 16 amino acids. Only the CDR3 DNA is retained, 48 bases long and in frame from the first base. The germline ends are 9 bases apart after V is trimmed by 3 bases and J by 0 bases.